This T cell receptor (beta chain) was recovered during a study of blood T cell repertoires in COVID-19. Losses at the gene ends were 0 bases for V and 1 base for J; bases not matched to a gene: 8. The CDR3 sequence is 18 residues long. Germline V gene data show CDR1 as SGHVS and CDR2 as FNYEAQ. Before they entered the study, exposed participants had met a COVID-19 case within 2 weeks. The protocol was immunoSEQ multiplex PCR, while the TCRdb copy is restricted to in-frame clones and leaves out a portion. The sample lists 200,000 to 250,000 clones; 90% were seen once. The receptor was isolated from a man under 40 who had been exposed to COVID-19. The chain recombines TRBV7-6 with TRBJ1-5, with 8 bases matching TRBD1. Sequenced: PBMCs or T cells enriched from blood (not recorded which). The CDR3 here is CASSLATGQGRSNQPQHF. The CDR3 nucleotides are TGTGCCAGCAGCTTAGCCACCGGACAGGGCAGAAGCAATCAGCCCCAGCATTTT.